The 15 T cell receptor beta chains given below trace back to one sample, sequenced in a study of cytomegalovirus exposure and HLA in healthy donors. PCR was performed using 60 Vbeta and 13 Jbeta primers. Profiled with immunoSEQ multiplex PCR; TCRdb holds only in-frame clones, not every one. This table has around 140,000 clones, around 72% appearing once. The specimen was PBMCs. These TCRs come from a man in his forties or fifties in good health and CMV-seropositive.

This clone was seen a few times. This chain connects TRBV6-5 to TRBJ2-3, with TRBD1 as a possible D gene (5 bases). V was trimmed by 7 bases and J by 3 bases, leaving 17 bases between them. Per germline, CDR1 MNHEY and CDR2 SVGAGI. The CDR3 is made up of 15 amino acids. The CDR3, as DNA: TGTGCCAGCAACCCCGGGCAGGGCGCTACAGATACGCAGTATTTT. This translates into CASNPGQGATDTQYF.

J is TRBJ2-7 and V is TRBV7-9, with D maybe TRBD2 (5 bases). Germline V gene sequence: CDR1 SEHNR, CDR2 FQNEAQ (reference sequence). V lost 5 bases to trimming and J lost 7 bases, with 15 bases between them. The CDR3 is 13 residues long. The CDR3 sequence is CASSLTPRREQYF. DNA for the CDR3: TGTGCCAGCAGCCTCACTCCGCGGAGGGAGCAGTACTTC.

The chain joins TRBV11-2 to TRBJ2-7, with 11 bases lining up with TRBD2. The CDR3 extends over 14 amino acids. In germline, CDR1 is SGHAT, CDR2 FQNNGV. Trimming at V came to 5 bases and at J to 6 bases, leaving 6 bases not matched to a gene. In nucleotides, the CDR3 is TGTGCCAGCAGCATACTAGCGGGAGTGGTCGAGCAGTACTTC. Translating gives CASSILAGVVEQYF.

This clone came up a few times. The rearrangement links TRBV6-1 to TRBJ2-7; perhaps TRBD2 as D (7 bases). Germline V lookup: CDR1 MNHNS, CDR2 SASEGT. The ends were cut back, 8 bases at V and 1 base at J, with 15 bases in the middle. The CDR3 covers 14 residues. CDR3 in DNA: TGTGCCAGCTGGGAGGGGGTTACTTCCTACGAGCAGTACTTC. Protein: CASWEGVTSYEQYF.

The CDR3 region has the DNA TGTGCCAGCAGATCGGAGACCTGGGACACTGAAGCTTTCTTT. It encodes CASRSETWDTEAFF. This rearrangement joins TRBV5-8 to TRBJ1-1; no reliable D call. CDR1 is SGHTS and CDR2 is YDEGEE in the germline V gene. The ends were cut back, 5 bases at V and 3 bases at J, with 14 bases in the middle. The CDR3 spans 14 residues.

V is TRBV4-1 and J is TRBJ1-1, with D perhaps TRBD1 (6 bases). V was clipped by 4 bases and J by 1 base, with 13 bases between them. Germline V CDR1 and CDR2: MGHRA, YSYEKL. This CDR3 region has 15 residues. The CDR3 DNA follows: TGCGCCAGCAGCCGAACCGGGACATCGAACACTGAAGCTTTCTTT. Its protein is CASSRTGTSNTEAFF.

The sample holds a few counts of this clone. CDR3 sequence: CASSAQGLAAPGELFF. Here the CDR3 DNA reads TGTGCCAGCAGTGCCCAGGGACTAGCGGCTCCCGGGGAGCTGTTTTTT. The rearrangement links TRBV6-4 to TRBJ2-2; 11 bases map to TRBD2. Germline-derived CDR1 and CDR2 are MRHNA and SNTAGT. The CDR3 covers 16 residues. After removal of 4 bases from V and 6 bases from J, the junction contained 7 bases not matched to a gene.

V is TRBV19 and J is TRBJ1-1, with D perhaps TRBD1 (5 bases). This CDR3 region has 14 residues. The V and J ends lost 4 bases and 1 base respectively, with 10 bases between them. Germline V gene lookup returns CDR1 LNHDA and CDR2 SQIVND (reference sequence). The CDR3 is CASSTRQKNTEAFF. Here the CDR3 DNA reads TGTGCCAGTAGTACGCGACAGAAGAACACTGAAGCTTTCTTT.

The chain couples TRBV5-4 to TRBJ2-7; TRBD1 matches at 8 bases. Germline lookup yields CDR1 SGHNT and CDR2 YYREEE (reference sequence). The trim removed 9 bases at V and 2 bases at J, leaving 16 bases unmatched. The CDR3 runs to 16 residues. This CDR3 reads CATGPIRTGITYEQYF. CDR3 coding DNA: TGTGCCACCGGTCCAATACGGACAGGGATAACCTACGAGCAGTACTTC.

The chain carries TRBV7-9 and TRBJ1-3; D gene unclear. The V gene lost 5 bases and the J gene lost 4 bases, with 12 bases spanning the gap. CDR1 SEHNR and CDR2 FQNEAQ come from the germline V gene (reference sequence). The CDR3 is 14 amino acids. CDR3 loop: CASSPDQRGNTIYF. CDR3 bases: TGTGCCAGCAGCCCCGACCAGAGGGGAAACACCATATATTTT.

V and J are TRBV7-2 and TRBJ2-7; D gene ambiguous. V dropped 4 bases and J dropped 3 bases, with 7 bases sitting between them. The CDR3 length is 12 residues. The V gene's germline CDR1 is SGHTA and CDR2 FQGNSA. CDR3 sequence: CASSSRVYEQYF. The CDR3 coding sequence is TGTGCCAGCAGCTCTCGGGTCTACGAGCAGTACTTC.

The chain uses TRBV5-1 and TRBJ1-1; D unresolved. Germline V gene sequence: CDR1 SGHRS, CDR2 YFSETQ. The ends were cut back, 4 bases at V and 1 base at J, with 11 bases in the middle. CDR3 length: 14 amino acids. The CDR3 reads CASSRRGENTEAFF. The CDR3 DNA reads TGCGCCAGCAGCCGCCGGGGTGAGAACACTGAAGCTTTCTTT.

This chain links TRBV5-1 with TRBJ2-3, with TRBD1 as a possible D gene (5 bases). V was trimmed by 1 base and J by 1 base, leaving 7 bases between them. This CDR3 is 14 amino acids long. Germline V gene lookup returns CDR1 SGHRS and CDR2 YFSETQ. The CDR3 loop reads CASSLTQGTDTQYF. The DNA for the CDR3 is TGCGCCAGCAGCTTGACACAGGGCACAGATACGCAGTATTTT.

V is TRBV4-2 and J is TRBJ2-3; TRBD2 aligns across 13 bases. Germline lookup yields CDR1 LGHNA and CDR2 YNFKEQ. The CDR3 length is 16 residues. V dropped 4 bases and J dropped 5; count of bases not matched to a gene: 6. The CDR3 loop reads CASSRGTSGARDTQYF. The CDR3 DNA reads as TGTGCCAGCAGCCGGGGGACTAGCGGGGCTCGAGATACGCAGTATTTT.

This clone was detected once. The chain carries TRBV5-4 and TRBJ1-2; 10 bases are shared with TRBD1. The CDR3 sequence is 15 residues long. After removal of 6 bases from V and 2 bases from J, the junction contained 7 bases not matched to a gene. Germline V gives CDR1 SGHNT, CDR2 YYREEE (reference sequence). The CDR3 DNA reads TGTGCCAGCACTGGACAGGGGGGGGTAAACTATGGCTACACCTTC. Its protein is CASTGQGGVNYGYTF.